The rows below give T cell receptor beta chains drawn from one sample of a study of cytomegalovirus exposure and HLA in healthy donors. Sequenced by immunoSEQ multiplex PCR; TCRdb stores in-frame clones only, minus some. The data hold hundreds of thousands of clones, with approximately 80% observed a single time. Sequenced sample: PBMCs. Every receptor here comes from a woman in her forties in good health and CMV-seronegative. CDR3s include the opening cysteine and the closing phenylalanine or tryptophan. The D gene is left open where the match is weak. Clone sizes are given selectively: once, few, many, or a class where the clone is expanded.

>TRBJ2-1|few|TRBV7-9|TRBD2
CASSLSRTSNEQFF
TGTGCCAGCAGCTTGAGCCGGACTAGCAATGAGCAGTTCTTC
>TRBJ1-4|few|TRBV28|TRBD1
CASSPQGRAEKLFF
TGTGCCAGCAGTCCACAGGGGAGAGCTGAAAAACTGTTTTTT
>TRBJ2-7|-|TRBV28|TRBD1
CASSFWDRPTGEQYF
TGTGCCAGCAGTTTCTGGGACAGGCCAACGGGCGAGCAGTACTTC
>TRBJ2-5|-|TRBV5-6|TRBD2
CASSLGLAGGQETQYF
TGTGCCAGCAGCTTGGGACTAGCGGGGGGACAAGAGACCCAGTACTTC
>TRBJ2-1|-|TRBV7-3|-
CASSALSSGNEQFF
TGTGCCAGCAGCGCCCTAAGTAGTGGCAATGAGCAGTTCTTC
>TRBJ1-4|-|TRBV30|-
CAWRRGGNNEKLFF
TGTGCCTGGCGACGCGGGGGAAATAATGAAAAACTGTTTTTT
>TRBJ2-7|-|TRBV5-8|-
CASSLVSYEQYF
TGTGCCAGCAGCTTGGTTAGCTACGAGCAGTACTTC
>TRBJ2-7|once|TRBV4-3|TRBD1
CASSLTGTGAYEQYF
TGCGCCAGCAGCCTAACAGGGACAGGGGCCTACGAGCAGTACTTC
>TRBJ2-5|-|TRBV5-1|TRBD1
CASNPDRGQETQYF
TGCGCCAGCAACCCCGACAGGGGACAAGAGACCCAGTACTTC
>TRBJ1-2|once|TRBV28|TRBD1
CASMAGGNYGYTF
TGTGCCAGCATGGCAGGGGGTAACTATGGCTACACCTTC
>TRBJ1-2|-|TRBV6-5|-
CASSQGNYGYTF
TGTGCCAGCAGCCAGGGTAACTATGGCTACACCTTC
>TRBJ2-3|-|TRBV7-2|TRBD1
CASSLVGTGGLTDTQYF
TGTGCCAGCAGCTTAGTTGGGACAGGGGGCCTTACAGATACGCAGTATTTT
>TRBJ2-3|-|TRBV5-1|TRBD2
CASSLGRRLAGTDTQYF
TGCGCCAGCAGCCTGGGCCGGCGACTAGCGGGCACAGATACGCAGTATTTT
>TRBJ2-3|-|TRBV7-6|-
CASSLGGSSDTQYF
TGTGCCAGCAGCTTAGGAGGCAGCTCAGATACGCAGTATTTT
>TRBJ2-7|-|TRBV6-1|TRBD1
CASSDDRGRYEQYF
TGTGCCAGCAGTGACGACAGGGGGCGCTACGAGCAGTACTTC
>TRBJ2-1|once|TRBV20-1|-
CSATELNEQFF
TGCAGTGCTACCGAACTGAATGAGCAGTTCTTC
>TRBJ1-4|-|TRBV28|-
CATERAEKLFF
TGTGCCACGGAGCGGGCTGAAAAACTGTTTTTT
>TRBJ2-7|-|TRBV6-1|TRBD1
CASSGDSYEQYF
TGTGCCAGCTCAGGGGACAGCTACGAGCAGTACTTC
>TRBJ2-1|-|TRBV6-4|TRBD1
CASSEGTAYNEQFF
TGTGCCAGCAGTGAGGGGACAGCATACAATGAGCAGTTCTTC
>TRBJ1-4|-|TRBV7-9|-
CASSPPGGEEEKLFF
TGTGCCAGCAGTCCACCGGGGGGAGAAGAAGAAAAACTGTTTTTT
>TRBJ1-6|-|TRBV5-6|-
CASAAQQDSPLHF
TGTGCCAGCGCTGCACAGCAAGATTCACCCCTCCACTTT
>TRBJ2-2|-|TRBV5-1|-
CASSVRTDTGELFF
TGCGCCAGCAGTGTAAGGACAGACACCGGGGAGCTGTTTTTT
>TRBJ1-4|-|TRBV7-9|-
CASSSPGEVEKLFF
TGTGCCAGCAGTAGCCCCGGGGAAGTTGAAAAACTGTTTTTT
>TRBJ2-7|few|TRBV9|-
CASSTSGGGTREQYF
TGTGCCAGCAGCACCTCAGGAGGAGGGACGCGGGAGCAGTACTTC
>TRBJ1-5|-|TRBV15|-
CATSREGAREGIGQPQHF
TGTGCCACCAGCAGAGAGGGGGCGAGGGAGGGGATCGGTCAGCCCCAGCATTTT
>TRBJ1-3|-|TRBV9|-
CASSVGGTRTGNTIYF
TGTGCCAGCAGCGTCGGGGGAACTCGAACTGGAAACACCATATATTTT
>TRBJ1-1|-|TRBV5-4|TRBD1
CASSLLRDREGAFF
TGTGCCAGCAGCTTACTCCGGGACAGGGAGGGGGCTTTCTTT
>TRBJ1-2|-|TRBV29-1|TRBD1
CSAGTGQGNYGYTF
TGCAGCGCTGGAACGGGACAGGGCAACTATGGCTACACCTTC
>TRBJ1-1|-|TRBV19|-
CASSIVGDTGRAEAFF
TGTGCCAGTAGTATAGTGGGGGACACCGGTCGGGCTGAAGCTTTCTTT
>TRBJ1-1|-|TRBV18|-
CASSLKGTEAFF
TGTGCCAGCTCGCTAAAGGGGACAGAAGCTTTCTTT
>TRBJ2-1|few|TRBV6-5|-
CASSLLSSRNEQFF
TGTGCCAGCAGTCTCCTGTCGAGCAGGAATGAGCAGTTCTTC
>TRBJ1-3|-|TRBV6-5|TRBD1
CASRNDRGAGNTIYF
TGTGCCAGCAGAAATGACAGGGGAGCTGGAAACACCATATATTTT
>TRBJ2-2|-|TRBV5-1|-
CASLDPGLNTGELFF
TGCGCCAGCCTCGACCCAGGGCTGAACACCGGGGAGCTGTTTTTT
>TRBJ1-1|-|TRBV6-1|-
CASSTTGLREAFF
TGTGCCAGCAGCACCACAGGGTTGCGTGAAGCTTTCTTT
>TRBJ1-1|-|TRBV10-3|TRBD1
CAISDPRTGENTEAFF
TGTGCCATCAGTGACCCTAGAACAGGGGAGAACACTGAAGCTTTCTTT
>TRBJ2-5|-|TRBV5-1|-
CASSLATSQETQYF
TGCGCCAGCAGCTTGGCCACTTCTCAAGAGACCCAGTACTTC
>TRBJ1-2|-|TRBV9|TRBD1
CASSLRQGLHYGYTF
TGTGCCAGCAGCTTACGACAGGGGCTACACTATGGCTACACCTTC
>TRBJ1-1|-|TRBV19|TRBD1
CASSIPPGGWKNTEAFF
TGTGCCAGTAGTATACCGCCAGGGGGGTGGAAGAACACTGAAGCTTTCTTT
>TRBJ2-7|-|TRBV2|TRBD2
CAIQGLAGGPDEQYF
TGTGCCATCCAAGGACTAGCGGGGGGGCCGGACGAGCAGTACTTC
>TRBJ1-1|-|TRBV7-9|TRBD1
CASSLLRDSFGQDTEAFF
TGTGCCAGCAGCTTACTCCGGGACAGTTTTGGCCAGGACACTGAAGCTTTCTTT
>TRBJ1-3|-|TRBV4-2|-
CASSQTTSSGNTIYF
TGTGCCAGCAGTCAGACAACCAGCTCTGGAAACACCATATATTTT